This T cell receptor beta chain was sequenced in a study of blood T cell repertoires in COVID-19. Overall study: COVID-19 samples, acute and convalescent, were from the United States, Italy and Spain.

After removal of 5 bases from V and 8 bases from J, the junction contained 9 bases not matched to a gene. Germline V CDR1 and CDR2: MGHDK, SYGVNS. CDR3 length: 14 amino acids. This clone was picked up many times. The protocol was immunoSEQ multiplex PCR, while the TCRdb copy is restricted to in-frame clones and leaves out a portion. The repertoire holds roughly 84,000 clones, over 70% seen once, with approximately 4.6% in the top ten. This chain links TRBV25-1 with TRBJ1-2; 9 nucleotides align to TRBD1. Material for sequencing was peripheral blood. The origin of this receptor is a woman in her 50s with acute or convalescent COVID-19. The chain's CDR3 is CASSRTGALGGYTF. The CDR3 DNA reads TGTGCCAGCAGTCGGACAGGGGCACTCGGCGGCTACACCTTC.